Detailed here is one T cell receptor (beta chain). Its antigen is not identified. This CDR3 contains 14 residues. The V gene lost 1 base and the J gene lost 2 bases, with 7 bases spanning the gap. Germline CDR1 is LNHDA and CDR2 is SQIVND (reference sequence). Repertoires were generated with immunoSEQ multiplex PCR, while TCRdb's copy carries only in-frame clones and drops some. The repertoire includes roughly 530,000 clones, around 96% of them detected once, and about 0.064% sits in the top ten. This sample is drawn from a study of shared clonotypes between healthy human individuals. Study as a whole: Donors had three CD4 naive, three CD4 memory, two CD8 naive and one CD8 memory plate apiece. Findings and limits, study-wide: Across subsets, estimated richness was generally greater for naive than for memory populations.

The J gene is TRBJ2-3, the V gene TRBV19; D uncertain. Sequenced input: naive CD4+ T cells sorted from blood. Specified subset: CD45RA+ positively selected. The receptor's source is a woman in her 30s in good health. In DNA, the CDR3 is TGTGCCAGTAGTATAGGACTCCTCACAGATACGCAGTATTTT. It specifies CASSIGLLTDTQYF. Full variable domain (outside the CDR3, taken from reference TRBV19 and TRBJ2-3): DGGITQSPKYLFRKEGQNVTLSCEQNLNHDAMYWYRQDPGQGLRLIYYSQIVNDFQKGDIAEGYSVSREKKESFPLTVTSAQKNPTAFYLCASSIGLLTDTQYFGPGTRLTVL.